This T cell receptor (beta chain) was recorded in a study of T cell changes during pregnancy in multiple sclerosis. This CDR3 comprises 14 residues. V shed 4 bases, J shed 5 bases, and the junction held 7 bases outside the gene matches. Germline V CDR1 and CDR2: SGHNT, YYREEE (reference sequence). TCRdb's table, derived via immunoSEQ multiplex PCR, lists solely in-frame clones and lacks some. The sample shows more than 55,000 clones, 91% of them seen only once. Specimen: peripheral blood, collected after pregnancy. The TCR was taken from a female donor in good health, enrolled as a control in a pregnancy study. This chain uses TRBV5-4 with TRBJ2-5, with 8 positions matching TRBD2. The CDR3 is CASSERELGETQYF. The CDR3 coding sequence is TGTGCCAGCAGCGAGCGGGAGTTAGGGGAGACCCAGTACTTC.